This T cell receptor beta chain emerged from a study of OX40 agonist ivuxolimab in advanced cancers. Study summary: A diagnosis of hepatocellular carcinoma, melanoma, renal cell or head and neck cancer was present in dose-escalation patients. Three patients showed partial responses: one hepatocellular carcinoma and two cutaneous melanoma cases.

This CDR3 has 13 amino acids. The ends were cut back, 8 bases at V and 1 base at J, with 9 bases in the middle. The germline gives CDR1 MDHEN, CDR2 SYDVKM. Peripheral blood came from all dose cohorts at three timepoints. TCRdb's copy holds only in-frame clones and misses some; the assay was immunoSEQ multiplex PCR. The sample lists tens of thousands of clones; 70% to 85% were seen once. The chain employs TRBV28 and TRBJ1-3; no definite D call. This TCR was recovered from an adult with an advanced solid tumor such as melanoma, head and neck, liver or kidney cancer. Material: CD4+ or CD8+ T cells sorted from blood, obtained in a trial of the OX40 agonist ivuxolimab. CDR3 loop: CASLLSSGNTIYF. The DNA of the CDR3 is TGTGCCAGCCTCTTATCTTCTGGAAACACCATATATTTT.